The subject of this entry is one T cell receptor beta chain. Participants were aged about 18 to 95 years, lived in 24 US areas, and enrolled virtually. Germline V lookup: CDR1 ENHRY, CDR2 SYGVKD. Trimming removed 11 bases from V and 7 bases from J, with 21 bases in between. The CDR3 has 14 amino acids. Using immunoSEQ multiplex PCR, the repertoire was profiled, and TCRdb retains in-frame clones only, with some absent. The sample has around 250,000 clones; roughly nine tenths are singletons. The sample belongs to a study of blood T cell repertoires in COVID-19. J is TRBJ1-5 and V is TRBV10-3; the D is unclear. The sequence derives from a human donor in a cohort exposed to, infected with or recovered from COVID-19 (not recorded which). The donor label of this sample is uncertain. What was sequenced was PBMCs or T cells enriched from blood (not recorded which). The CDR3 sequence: CASSDIPRNQPQHF. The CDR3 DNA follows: TGTGCCTCCTCCGACATTCCCCGAAACCAGCCCCAGCATTTT.